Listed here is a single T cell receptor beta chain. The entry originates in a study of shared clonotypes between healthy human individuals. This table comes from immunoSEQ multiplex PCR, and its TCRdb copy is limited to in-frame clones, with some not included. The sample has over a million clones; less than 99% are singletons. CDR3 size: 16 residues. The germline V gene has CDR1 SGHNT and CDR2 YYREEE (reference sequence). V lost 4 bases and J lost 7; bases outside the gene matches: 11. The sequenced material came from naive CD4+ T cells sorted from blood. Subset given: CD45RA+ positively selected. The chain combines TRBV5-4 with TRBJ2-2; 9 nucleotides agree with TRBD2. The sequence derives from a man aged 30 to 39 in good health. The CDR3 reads CASSPSGAALLGELFF. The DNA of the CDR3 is TGTGCCAGCAGCCCTAGCGGGGCCGCCTTGCTCGGGGAGCTGTTTTTT.